The 15 T cell receptor beta chains below all came from one sample that was sequenced in a study of T cells in Graves' hyperthyroidism and ophthalmopathy. Authors of the study amplified TCR beta CDR3 regions from RNA transcripts. A set of HTBI primers served as the primers for a first-round RT-PCR of the TCR CDR3. Using its own MiXCR run on the multiplex PCR reads, TCRdb lists one record per CDR3 protein. The repertoire holds around 300,000 distinct CDR3 sequences, roughly 15% seen once, with under 8% in the top ten. Sample: blood. These receptors were taken from a woman aged 40 to 55 with Graves' hyperthyroidism.

This clonotype has a handful of counts. The chain uses TRBV11-2 and TRBJ2-7; TRBD1 matches at 7 bases. V shed 6 bases and J 5 bases; nucleotides not matched to a gene: 10. CDR1 is SGHAT, CDR2 FQNNGV, per germline. The CDR3 spans 14 residues. CDR3 in amino acids: CASSSGQLFDEQYF. In DNA form, the CDR3 reads TGTGCCAGCAGTTCGGGACAGCTCTTTGACGAGCAGTACTTC.

The chain couples TRBV7-6 to TRBJ2-7; 8 nucleotides line up with TRBD2. In germline, CDR1 is SGHVS, CDR2 FNYEAQ. Trimming at V came to 5 bases and at J to 2 bases, leaving 2 bases not matched to a gene. The length of the CDR3 is 13 residues. The CDR3 DNA reads TGTGCCAGCAGCCGGGAGGGCCCCTACGAGCAGTACTTC. It specifies CASSREGPYEQYF.

Note on this clonotype: This may stem from a read error, because a much larger clone lies one nucleotide away. The chain carries TRBV2 and TRBJ2-3, with a possible D match to TRBD2 (5 bases). Germline CDR1 and CDR2: SNHLY and FYNNEI. The V end lost 10 bases, the J end lost 4 bases, and 12 bases lay between the germline ends. The CDR3 has 12 residues. The CDR3 sequence: CANSYSADTQYF. The CDR3 bases are TGTGCCAACAGCTATAGCGCAGATACGCAGTATTTT.

This clonotype was observed at least ten times. The gene calls are TRBV7-9 and TRBJ1-2; D is ambiguous. The CDR3 is 12 amino acids. Per germline, CDR1 SEHNR and CDR2 FQNEAQ (reference sequence). V shed 5 bases and J shed 6 bases, with 10 bases lying between them. In DNA form, the CDR3 reads TGTGCCAGCAGCCGAGAGAGGGATGGCTACACCTTC. Translated, it gives CASSRERDGYTF.

This clonotype has ten or more counts. The CDR3, as DNA: TGTGCCAGCAGCCGCACGGGGGCTAAGCAGTACTTC. It encodes CASSRTGAKQYF. V usage is TRBV12-3 or TRBV12-4 and J usage is TRBJ2-7; D is possibly TRBD1 or TRBD2 (6 bases each). Trimming shortened V by 6 bases and J by 8 bases, and 14 bases separated the two germline ends. This CDR3 spans 12 amino acids.

In this sample, this clonotype turned up many times. The chain combines TRBV6-1 with TRBJ1-1; TRBD1 might be the D (5 bases). The CDR3 length is 12 residues. V was shortened by 6 bases and J by 8 bases, with 13 bases between the two germline ends. The germline gives CDR1 MNHNS, CDR2 SASEGT. CDR3 coding DNA: TGTGCCAGCAGCCGCAGGGAGTTGGAAGCTTTCTTT. Protein sequence: CASSRRELEAFF.

The chain carries TRBV14 and TRBJ2-1; TRBD1 is a possible D gene (6 bases). The CDR3 is 15 residues long. The germline CDR1 and CDR2 sequences are SGHDN and FVKESK. Trimming removed 1 base from V and 3 bases from J, with 10 bases in between. CDR3 sequence (DNA): TGTGCCAGCAGCCAAGGCAGGGGCCTCTACAATGAGCAGTTCTTC. Amino acids: CASSQGRGLYNEQFF.

This chain links TRBV18 with TRBJ1-4; TRBD1 might be the D (5 bases). The CDR3 is made up of 16 amino acids. Trimming pared 0 bases from V and 3 bases from J, leaving 11 bases between. Germline V CDR1 and CDR2: KGHSH, LQKENI. CDR3 nucleotides: TGTGCCAGCTCACCACCGTCGCAGGGCCCTAATGAAAAACTGTTTTTT. Translated: CASSPPSQGPNEKLFF.

This clonotype was observed many times. The chain employs TRBV7-8 and TRBJ2-1, with 11 bases aligning to TRBD2. From germline, CDR1 is SGHVS and CDR2 FQNEAQ. After removal of 5 bases from V and 3 bases from J, the junction contained 3 bases not matched to a gene. The CDR3 sequence is 15 residues long. CDR3 nucleotide sequence: TGTGCCAGCAGCACCGGGACTAGCGGCTACAATGAGCAGTTCTTC. Translating gives CASSTGTSGYNEQFF.

This clonotype was counted a few times. The genes are TRBV19 and TRBJ2-1; no clear D. V was clipped by 1 base and J by 3 bases, with 10 bases between them. Germline V CDR1 and CDR2: LNHDA, SQIVND (reference sequence). The CDR3 has 15 residues. The CDR3 reads CASSIGAASYNEQFF. The DNA for the CDR3 is TGTGCCAGTAGTATAGGAGCCGCCAGCTACAATGAGCAGTTCTTC.

This clonotype was seen ten or more times. The chain is built from TRBV2 and TRBJ2-1; 7 bases agree with TRBD2. CDR1 is SNHLY and CDR2 is FYNNEI in the germline V gene. This CDR3 comprises 15 residues. Losses at the gene ends were 2 bases for V and 3 bases for J; bases not matched to a gene: 4. DNA for the CDR3: TGTGCCAGCAGTGAACGGGAGGATTTCTACAATGAGCAGTTCTTC. Encoded protein: CASSEREDFYNEQFF.

This clonotype was recorded a few times. This chain links TRBV27 with TRBJ2-2, with a weak D call TRBD1 (6 bases). From germline, CDR1 is MNHEY and CDR2 SMNVEV (reference sequence). This CDR3 is built from 15 residues. Between the trimmed V and J ends, which lost 3 bases and 11 bases, there was a span of 19 bases. CDR3 sequence (DNA): TGTGCCAGCAGTTTTGCCCCTCCCAGGGGCTTAGAGCTGTTTTTT. Its protein is CASSFAPPRGLELFF.

This clonotype was seen a few times. The chain links TRBV20-1 to TRBJ2-3, with TRBD2 as a possible D gene (6 bases). Germline CDR1 DFQATT, CDR2 SNEGSKA (reference sequence). Trimming pared 3 bases from V and 3 bases from J, leaving 10 bases between. The CDR3 spans 13 residues. The CDR3 DNA is TGCAGTGCTAGGCCCGGGAGTACAGATACGCAGTATTTT. Translated: CSARPGSTDTQYF.

There are a few counts of this clonotype. The chain uses TRBV27 and TRBJ1-6; TRBD1 agrees at 7 bases. Germline loops: CDR1 MNHEY, CDR2 SMNVEV (reference sequence). This CDR3 has 16 residues. Germline trimming cut 3 bases from V and 10 bases from J; bases unmatched to any gene: 12. CDR3 DNA sequence: TGTGCCAGCAGTTTGGGTCAGACAGGGTCGGGCTCACCCCTCCACTTT. It encodes CASSLGQTGSGSPLHF.

This clonotype was picked up a small number of times. Germline and junction disagree at one end, which may indicate a read error. The chain carries TRBV3-1 and TRBJ2-2; TRBD1 matches at 8 bases. Germline V CDR1 and CDR2: LGHDT, YNNKEL (reference sequence). This CDR3 spans 13 amino acids. The CDR3 protein is CASSQDATGGLFF. The CDR3 DNA reads TGTGCCAGCAGCCAAGATGCAACAGGGGGGCTGTTTTTT.